Below, 23 T cell receptor beta chains from the same sample are listed, as sequenced in a study of control samples from healthy donors and cancer patients. TCRdb keeps only in-frame clones here, not all; method: immunoSEQ multiplex PCR. Of hundreds of thousands of clones in the sample, 80% to 95% were seen once. The sequenced material came from PBMCs. Source of these receptors: a middle-aged man with head and neck cancer.

The chain has TRBV6-4 and TRBJ2-1; 8 nucleotides match TRBD2. CDR3 size: 15 residues. V dropped 4 bases and J dropped 3; count of bases not matched to a gene: 5. The V gene's germline CDR1 is MRHNA and CDR2 SNTAGT. For the CDR3, the DNA is TGTGCCAGCAGTGTGGACGGGGGGGACTACAATGAGCAGTTCTTC. Translated: CASSVDGGDYNEQFF.

This chain uses TRBV7-3 with TRBJ2-3; 9 positions agree with TRBD1. The CDR3 has 15 amino acids. Trimming took 4 bases from V and 4 from J; bases not matched to a gene: 6. Germline CDR1 and CDR2: SGHTA and FQGTGA. The CDR3 DNA follows: TGTGCCAGCAGCTCGACCGGGACAGGGCCAGATACGCAGTATTTT. This encodes CASSSTGTGPDTQYF.

The CDR3 loop is CASSIFPGPGANVLTF. The CDR3 nucleotides read TGTGCCAGTAGTATTTTCCCGGGGCCTGGGGCCAACGTCCTGACTTTC. The chain recombines TRBV19 with TRBJ2-6, with D possibly called TRBD1 or TRBD2 (5 bases each). Trimming removed 3 bases from V and 2 bases from J, with 11 bases in between. Germline V CDR1 and CDR2: LNHDA, SQIVND (reference sequence). The CDR3 is 16 amino acids.

V gene TRBV29-1 combines with J gene TRBJ2-2, with D tentatively TRBD2 (5 bases). The germline CDR1 and CDR2 sequences are SQVTM and ANQGSEA. Trimming stripped 4 bases from V and 1 base from J, with 10 bases between. This CDR3 comprises 14 residues. The CDR3 coding sequence is TGCAGCGTTGGTACCGGGAAGAACACCGGGGAGCTGTTTTTT. This sequence encodes CSVGTGKNTGELFF.

CDR3 nucleotides: TGTGCCAGCTCCCAGGGGTGGGCCTACGAGCAGTACTTC. It translates to CASSQGWAYEQYF. The chain uses TRBV27 and TRBJ2-7, with TRBD1 as a possible D gene (6 bases). CDR3 size: 13 residues. Between the trimmed V and J ends, which lost 8 bases and 2 bases, there was a span of 13 bases. Germline-derived CDR1 and CDR2 are MNHEY and SMNVEV (reference sequence).

This chain connects TRBV28 to TRBJ2-7; perhaps TRBD2 as D (5 bases). V lost 5 bases and J 6 bases, leaving 14 bases between the germline ends. The CDR3 has 13 residues. The V gene's germline CDR1 is MDHEN and CDR2 SYDVKM. CDR3 loop: CASSPLGEGEQYF. As DNA, the CDR3 is TGTGCCAGCAGTCCCCTAGGCGAGGGCGAGCAGTACTTC.

The J gene is TRBJ2-7, the V gene TRBV4-1; TRBD2 aligns across 10 bases. Germline V CDR1 and CDR2: MGHRA, YSYEKL. This CDR3 has 15 amino acids. Losses at the gene ends were 5 bases for V and 3 bases for J; bases not matched to a gene: 7. The CDR3 protein is CASSGTSGINYEQYF. In nucleotides, the CDR3 is TGCGCCAGCAGCGGAACTAGCGGGATTAACTACGAGCAGTACTTC.

This clone was picked up one time. The V and J genes are TRBV14 and TRBJ2-7; TRBD2 agrees at 7 bases. The CDR3 extends over 15 amino acids. Germline CDR1 reads SGHDN; CDR2 reads FVKESK. Trimming at V came to 1 base and at J to 4 bases, leaving 7 bases not matched to a gene. The CDR3 sequence is CASSQGASGSYEQYF. The CDR3 coding sequence is TGTGCCAGCAGCCAAGGGGCTAGCGGTAGTTACGAGCAGTACTTC.

The V gene is TRBV30, the J gene TRBJ1-1, with D possibly TRBD1 on 6 matching bases. The CDR3 totals 13 residues. The germline V gene has CDR1 GTSNPN and CDR2 SVGIG (reference sequence). V lost 4 bases to trimming and J lost 11 bases, with 20 bases between them. The CDR3 DNA is TGTGCCTGGAAGGACGGGGGCGCGACCGGGGCTTTCTTT. This gives the protein CAWKDGGATGAFF.

The chain uses TRBV30 and TRBJ1-2; 8 bases are a match to TRBD1. Germline V gene data show CDR1 as GTSNPN and CDR2 as SVGIG (reference sequence). CDR3 length: 15 residues. Losses at the gene ends were 6 bases for V and 8 bases for J; bases not matched to a gene: 17. In DNA, the CDR3 is TGTGCCTGTCATACCGTCCCAGGGACAGGTGCCGGCTACACCTTC. The encoded protein is CACHTVPGTGAGYTF.

The rearrangement uses TRBV19 and TRBJ2-7; D possibly corresponds to TRBD2 (6 bases). V lost 7 bases to trimming and J lost 6 bases, with 16 bases between them. The germline V gene encodes CDR1 LNHDA and CDR2 SQIVND (reference sequence). CDR3 length equals 13 residues. DNA for the CDR3: TGTGCCAGTACCGGGACTCTCGGGACCGAGCAGTACTTC. This sequence encodes CASTGTLGTEQYF. The full variable domain, its missing parts supplied by reference TRBV19 and TRBJ2-7, is DGGITQSPKYLFRKEGQNVTLSCEQNLNHDAMYWYRQDPGQGLRLIYYSQIVNDFQKGDIAEGYSVSREKKESFPLTVTSAQKNPTAFYLCASTGTLGTEQYFGPGTRLTVT.

A word on this clone: Other DNA sequences in the same sample also yield this CDR3. The chain links TRBV19 to TRBJ1-1, with D unresolved. Germline V gives CDR1 LNHDA, CDR2 SQIVND (reference sequence). The CDR3 has 13 amino acids. Trimming stripped 0 bases from V and 5 bases from J, with 7 bases between. CDR3 sequence reads: CASSIDGETEAFF. The CDR3 nucleotides are TGTGCCAGTAGTATAGATGGAGAGACTGAAGCTTTCTTT.

The chain is built from TRBV27 and TRBJ2-7; 12 positions agree with TRBD1. The CDR3 loop spans 18 amino acids. The germline CDR1 and CDR2 sequences are MNHEY and SMNVEV (reference sequence). The trim removed 3 bases at V and 4 bases at J, leaving 13 bases unmatched. In DNA form, the CDR3 reads TGTGCCAGCAGTTTTGGGGACAGGGGGCGCCTGAGGGAGTACGAGCAGTACTTC. Protein sequence: CASSFGDRGRLREYEQYF.

This chain uses TRBV5-1 with TRBJ2-5; D perhaps matches TRBD2 (7 bases). CDR1 and CDR2 from the germline V gene are SGHRS and YFSETQ. The length of the CDR3 is 15 residues. Trimming shortened V by 3 bases and J by 5 bases, and 17 bases separated the two germline ends. In DNA form, the CDR3 reads TGCGCCAGCAGCTCGGCACGGGGGGCGGAGGAGACCCAGTACTTC. It encodes CASSSARGAEETQYF.

This clone was observed a handful of times. The V gene is TRBV18, the J gene TRBJ1-2; tentatively, D is TRBD1 (6 bases). This CDR3 has 15 amino acids. The germline V gene has CDR1 KGHSH and CDR2 LQKENI. V was clipped by 0 bases and J by 4 bases, with 12 bases between them. CDR3 nucleotide sequence: TGTGCCAGCTCACCACCGGGGGACATCCTCTATGGCTACACCTTC. It yields the protein CASSPPGDILYGYTF.

The CDR3 bases are TGTGCCAGCAGCGTCGAACCCTTAAAGGACAGGCCAGCTAATGAAAAACTGTTTTTT. Protein: CASSVEPLKDRPANEKLFF. This chain joins TRBV9 and TRBJ1-4, with 7 positions matching TRBD1. Germline assignment: CDR1 SGDLS and CDR2 YYNGEE. V was pared by 2 bases and J by 3 bases, with 16 bases of the junction left unmatched. The CDR3 covers 19 residues.

The chain carries TRBV4-1 and TRBJ1-1; TRBD1 agrees at 7 bases. CDR1 and CDR2 (germline): MGHRA, YSYEKL. CDR3 length equals 15 residues. Germline trimming cut 3 bases from V and 10 bases from J; bases unmatched to any gene: 14. The CDR3: CASSQPDRARGAAFF. The CDR3 region has the DNA TGCGCCAGCAGCCAGCCCGACAGGGCTAGGGGTGCAGCTTTCTTT.

CDR3 amino acids: CASSYSILQTDTQYF. The CDR3 DNA follows: TGTGCCAGCAGTTACTCGATCCTACAGACAGATACGCAGTATTTT. The chain joins TRBV6-5 to TRBJ2-3; D not resolved. With 0 bases removed from V and 3 bases from J, the gap between germline ends came to 10 bases. This CDR3 has 15 residues. Germline CDR1 reads MNHEY; CDR2 reads SVGAGI.

The CDR3 sequence: CSVSQVGDTEAFF. The CDR3 DNA follows: TGCAGCGTTTCTCAGGTCGGGGACACTGAAGCTTTCTTT. The chain uses TRBV29-1 and TRBJ1-1; the D is unclear. This CDR3 has 13 amino acids. The V gene's germline CDR1 is SQVTM and CDR2 ANQGSEA. V shed 5 bases and J shed 3 bases, with 13 bases lying between them. The whole variable domain, filled in from reference TRBV29-1 and TRBJ1-1, reads SAVISQKPSRDICQRGTSLTIQCQVDSQVTMMFWYRQQPGQSLTLIATANQGSEATYESGFVIDKFPISRPNLTFSTLTVSNMSPEDSSIYLCSVSQVGDTEAFFGQGTRLTVV.

The rearrangement joins TRBV30 to TRBJ1-5; 9 nucleotides match TRBD1. The V and J ends lost 0 bases and 7 bases, in that order; junction bases with no gene match: 22. From germline, CDR1 is GTSNPN and CDR2 SVGIG (reference sequence). The CDR3 is 20 residues long. The CDR3 protein is CAWSVQSSGTGILPNQPQHF. Here the CDR3 DNA reads TGTGCCTGGAGTGTACAATCTTCCGGGACAGGGATCTTACCAAACCAGCCCCAGCATTTT.

The chain carries TRBV28 and TRBJ2-7; D possibly matches TRBD1 or TRBD2 (5 bases each). The CDR3 runs to 15 residues. V lost 5 bases, J lost 13 bases, and 27 bases lay in between. CDR1 and CDR2 (germline): MDHEN, SYDVKM. CDR3 DNA: TGTGCCAGCAGTGCTATGGGTTCTGGGGGAGTCCGGCCTTACTTC. It translates to CASSAMGSGGVRPYF.

The genes are TRBV6-5 and TRBJ2-1; 8 bases are shared with TRBD2. V shed 6 bases, J shed 3 bases, and the junction held 7 bases outside the gene matches. CDR1 and CDR2 (germline): MNHEY, SVGAGI. The CDR3 is 15 residues long. Here the CDR3 DNA reads TGTGCCAGCAGCCGGGGGGGCCAAAGCTACAATGAGCAGTTCTTC. Translation: CASSRGGQSYNEQFF.

This clone appeared once. J is TRBJ1-2 and V is TRBV10-3, with D unclear. The CDR3 consists of 12 residues. The germline V and J ends were trimmed by 3 bases and 4 bases, with 6 bases remaining between them. Per the germline V gene, CDR1 is ENHRY and CDR2 is SYGVKD. The CDR3 DNA sequence: TGTGCCATCAGTGATGCCGTCTATGGCTACACCTTC. It yields the protein CAISDAVYGYTF.